This passage covers 28 T cell receptor beta chains from one sample sequenced in a study of cytomegalovirus exposure and HLA in healthy donors. TCRdb's table, derived via immunoSEQ multiplex PCR, lists solely in-frame clones and lacks some. Among about 78,000 clones listed, 90% to 97% were seen once. The sequencing input was PBMCs. These receptors came from a young man in good health and CMV-seropositive.

V is TRBV4-1 and J is TRBJ1-1, with D possibly being TRBD1 (6 bases). The V gene's germline CDR1 is MGHRA and CDR2 YSYEKL. The germline V and J ends were trimmed by 4 bases and 2 bases, with 14 bases remaining between them. CDR3 length: 15 amino acids. The CDR3 spells CASSRGSGANTEAFF. DNA for the CDR3: TGCGCCAGCAGCCGAGGGTCAGGGGCCAACACTGAAGCTTTCTTT.

This chain uses TRBV6-6 with TRBJ2-7; D remains unclear. Germline-derived CDR1 and CDR2 are MNHNY and SVGAGI (reference sequence). The CDR3 loop spans 15 amino acids. Trimming shortened V by 6 bases and J by 3 bases, and 18 bases separated the two germline ends. CDR3 DNA: TGTGCCAGCAGCACCGGCGCGGCCGGCTACTACGAGCAGTACTTC. Translation gives CASSTGAAGYYEQYF.

This clone was detected only once. The V gene is TRBV7-2, the J gene TRBJ2-3, with D unresolved. Germline CDR1 reads SGHTA; CDR2 reads FQGNSA. The CDR3 is 14 amino acids. V was shortened by 1 base and J by 2 bases, with 7 bases between the two germline ends. CDR3 DNA: TGTGCCAGCAGCTTAGTCGCGGCCACAGATACGCAGTATTTT. This encodes CASSLVAATDTQYF. Filled out from reference TRBV7-2 and TRBJ2-3, the complete variable domain reads GAGVSQSPSNKVTEKGKDVELRCDPISGHTALYWYRQSLGQGLEFLIYFQGNSAPDKSGLPSDRFSAERTGGSVSTLTIQRTQQEDSAVYLCASSLVAATDTQYFGPGTRLTVL.

This sequence joins TRBV7-6 and TRBJ2-7, with TRBD2 identical over 11 bases. This CDR3 spans 15 amino acids. V shed 5 bases, J shed 2 bases, and the junction held 5 bases outside the gene matches. CDR1 SGHVS and CDR2 FNYEAQ come from the germline V gene. This CDR3 is CASSPGLAVTYEQYF. The CDR3 DNA reads TGTGCCAGCAGCCCGGGACTAGCGGTTACCTACGAGCAGTACTTC.

CDR3 sequence reads: CASSVIQGRALEQYF. The DNA of the CDR3 is TGTGCCAGCAGCGTTATACAGGGCCGCGCTTTAGAGCAGTACTTC. The chain couples TRBV5-4 to TRBJ2-7, with D possibly matching TRBD1 (6 bases). There are 15 residues in the CDR3. Between the trimmed V and J ends, which lost 4 bases and 7 bases, there was a span of 21 bases. The germline V gene has CDR1 SGHNT and CDR2 YYREEE (reference sequence). Based on the CDR3 plus reference TRBV5-4 and TRBJ2-7, the full variable domain is ETGVTQSPTHLIKTRGQQVTLRCSSQSGHNTVSWYQQALGQGPQFIFQYYREEENGRGNFPPRFSGLQFPNYSSELNVNALELDDSALYLCASSVIQGRALEQYFGPGTRLTVT.

The J gene is TRBJ2-3, the V gene TRBV5-4; possible D gene TRBD2, 5 bases. Germline assignment: CDR1 SGHNT and CDR2 YYREEE (reference sequence). Trimming left V 4 bases short and J 5 bases short, with 17 bases between. The CDR3 sequence is 15 residues long. CDR3 in DNA: TGTGCCAGCAGCCCCAGGACTGAATTCGGAGATACGCAGTATTTT. Its translation is CASSPRTEFGDTQYF.

V usage is TRBV14 and J usage is TRBJ2-7; TRBD1 agrees at 9 bases. Germline lookup yields CDR1 SGHDN and CDR2 FVKESK. Unmatched junction bases numbered 7, after V lost 3 bases and J lost 7 bases. This CDR3 spans 14 amino acids. The CDR3 is CASSHGQGIYEQYF. The CDR3 region has the DNA TGTGCCAGCAGCCATGGACAGGGGATTTATGAGCAGTACTTC.

The chain joins TRBV7-2 to TRBJ2-1; 10 bases line up with TRBD2. Germline CDR1 reads SGHTA; CDR2 reads FQGNSA. The CDR3 consists of 16 residues. After removal of 0 bases from V and 3 bases from J, the junction contained 2 bases not matched to a gene. Here the CDR3 reads CASSLAASGSYNEQFF. The CDR3 bases are TGTGCCAGCAGCTTAGCGGCTAGCGGGAGCTACAATGAGCAGTTCTTC.

The V and J genes are TRBV5-4 and TRBJ2-1; 9 nucleotides agree with TRBD2. This CDR3 region has 15 residues. V lost 1 base and J lost 6; bases outside the gene matches: 5. Germline values: CDR1 SGHNT, CDR2 YYREEE (reference sequence). The CDR3 coding sequence is TGTGCCAGCAGCTTGAGCGGGAGGTTGTCCAATGAGCAGTTCTTC. It is translated as CASSLSGRLSNEQFF.

The rearrangement joins TRBV28 to TRBJ1-2; TRBD1 agrees at 9 bases. The CDR3 has 15 amino acids. CDR1 MDHEN and CDR2 SYDVKM come from the germline V gene. After removal of 1 base from V and 0 bases from J, the junction contained 0 bases not matched to a gene. The CDR3 DNA follows: TGTGCCAGCAGTTTATACAGGGGGCCTAACTATGGCTACACCTTC. Translation: CASSLYRGPNYGYTF.

The rearrangement joins TRBV9 to TRBJ2-7; 13 bases map to TRBD2. Germline CDR1 SGDLS, CDR2 YYNGEE. Losses at the gene ends were 3 bases for V and 2 bases for J; bases not matched to a gene: 2. The CDR3 loop spans 15 amino acids. In DNA form, the CDR3 reads TGTGCCAGCAGCGACGGGACTAGCGGGACCTACGAGCAGTACTTC. This codes for CASSDGTSGTYEQYF.

The CDR3 DNA sequence: TGTGCCAGCAGTCGACGGAGCTACGAGCAGTACTTC. It specifies CASSRRSYEQYF. The J gene is TRBJ2-7, the V gene TRBV7-9; unclear D gene. With 6 bases removed from V and 3 bases from J, the gap between germline ends came to 9 bases. This CDR3 contains 12 residues. Germline V lookup: CDR1 SEHNR, CDR2 FQNEAQ (reference sequence).

This clone appeared a single time. The CDR3 nucleotides are TGTGCCAGCAGCTTAGGACGGGTTTACTCCTACAATGAGCAGTTCTTC. Encoded protein: CASSLGRVYSYNEQFF. The chain uses TRBV7-9 and TRBJ2-1; no clear D. The CDR3 runs 16 residues. Trimming cost V 1 base and J 0 bases, with 10 bases left between them. Germline CDR1 is SEHNR and CDR2 is FQNEAQ (reference sequence).

The V and J genes are TRBV5-1 and TRBJ2-1, with 10 bases identical to TRBD2. From germline, CDR1 is SGHRS and CDR2 YFSETQ. CDR3 length: 14 residues. J lost 9 bases, V lost 5 bases, and 8 bases had no gene match. The CDR3 sequence is CASSSPSGSGEQFF. Written as DNA, the CDR3 is TGCGCCAGCAGTAGTCCTAGCGGGAGCGGTGAGCAGTTCTTC.

V usage is TRBV19 and J usage is TRBJ2-1; 9 nucleotides agree with TRBD1. Germline CDR1 is LNHDA and CDR2 is SQIVND (reference sequence). Trimming at V came to 5 bases and at J to 8 bases, leaving 7 bases not matched to a gene. The CDR3 consists of 14 residues. The CDR3 nucleotides read TGTGCCAGTAGTCCCGGGACAGGGTCGGATGAGCAGTTCTTC. It translates to CASSPGTGSDEQFF.

The chain employs TRBV19 and TRBJ1-3, with a tentative D call TRBD1 (5 bases). The CDR3 loop spans 18 amino acids. Germline CDR1 and CDR2: LNHDA and SQIVND (reference sequence). Deletions cut 10 bases from V and 0 bases from J, with 25 bases between. The CDR3 coding sequence is TGTGCCACCGACAGATCTTCTCTGAGGAATCCCTCTGGAAACACCATATATTTT. Translation gives CATDRSSLRNPSGNTIYF.

The chain carries TRBV6-1 and TRBJ1-2; D possibly corresponds to TRBD1 (5 bases). CDR3 length: 14 residues. Trimming removed 7 bases at V and 4 bases at J, with 16 bases between. Germline values: CDR1 MNHNS, CDR2 SASEGT. The CDR3 nucleotides are TGTGCCAGCAACCCCCAGGGAAACCGCTATGGCTACACCTTC. Protein: CASNPQGNRYGYTF.

The rearrangement links TRBV29-1 to TRBJ1-1; D perhaps matches TRBD1 (6 bases). V lost 2 bases and J lost 8, with 12 bases in between. Germline values: CDR1 SQVTM, CDR2 ANQGSEA. CDR3 length equals 12 residues. In nucleotides, the CDR3 is TGCAGCGTTGAACGGGGGGCAGGGGAAGCTTTCTTT. Its protein product is CSVERGAGEAFF. The whole variable domain, remainder taken from reference TRBV29-1 and TRBJ1-1, is SAVISQKPSRDICQRGTSLTIQCQVDSQVTMMFWYRQQPGQSLTLIATANQGSEATYESGFVIDKFPISRPNLTFSTLTVSNMSPEDSSIYLCSVERGAGEAFFGQGTRLTVV.

The rearrangement links TRBV11-2 to TRBJ2-3; 12 nucleotides align to TRBD1. V lost 4 bases and J lost 0; bases outside the gene matches: 5. This CDR3 has 17 amino acids. Germline-derived CDR1 and CDR2 are SGHAT and FQNNGV. As DNA, the CDR3 is TGTGCCAGCAGCTCTGGGACAGGGGGCTTTAGCACAGATACGCAGTATTTT. Residues: CASSSGTGGFSTDTQYF.

The genes are TRBV30 and TRBJ1-1, with TRBD1 identical over 9 bases. J lost 0 bases, V lost 3 bases, and 17 bases had no gene match. The CDR3 contains 19 residues. Germline V gene sequence: CDR1 GTSNPN, CDR2 SVGIG (reference sequence). CDR3 loop: CAWSRRVWTGVGVNTEAFF. The DNA for the CDR3 is TGTGCCTGGAGCCGCCGGGTTTGGACAGGGGTGGGGGTGAACACTGAAGCTTTCTTT.

The rearrangement uses TRBV28 and TRBJ1-1; the D gene is possibly TRBD1 (6 bases). With 2 bases removed from V and 1 base from J, the gap between germline ends came to 17 bases. Germline assignment: CDR1 MDHEN and CDR2 SYDVKM. CDR3 length: 17 amino acids. For the CDR3, the DNA is TGTGCCAGCAGTTTAGATTATGGGACACATGGGAACACTGAAGCTTTCTTT. Protein product: CASSLDYGTHGNTEAFF.

V usage is TRBV6-1 and J usage is TRBJ1-6, with a weak D call TRBD1 (6 bases). Germline CDR1 and CDR2: MNHNS and SASEGT. This CDR3 has 15 amino acids. V lost 6 bases to trimming and J lost 5 bases, with 14 bases between them. Here the CDR3 reads CASRGQLNHNSPLHF. In nucleotides, the CDR3 is TGTGCCAGCAGAGGACAGTTAAACCATAATTCACCCCTCCACTTT.

The J gene is TRBJ1-1, the V gene TRBV14; D is unresolved. V was cut by 5 bases and J by 2 bases, with 9 bases left in between. Per germline, CDR1 SGHDN and CDR2 FVKESK. The CDR3 contains 13 residues. The CDR3 sequence is CASSFSSNTEAFF. DNA for the CDR3: TGTGCCAGCAGCTTTAGTTCTAACACTGAAGCTTTCTTT.

The genes are TRBV6-4 and TRBJ1-1; 11 nucleotides align to TRBD1. The CDR3 has 15 amino acids. Germline CDR1 reads MRHNA; CDR2 reads SNTAGT. V trimming: 8 bases; J trimming: 5 bases; junction bases outside the gene matches: 10. CDR3: CASRRTGGWGTEAFF. CDR3 DNA sequence: TGTGCCAGCCGCAGGACAGGGGGCTGGGGGACTGAAGCTTTCTTT.

The chain links TRBV13 to TRBJ2-5; 8 positions agree with TRBD1. The CDR3 sequence is 15 residues long. With 2 bases clipped from V and 4 bases from J, the junction kept 6 bases outside the gene matches. Germline CDR1 reads PRHDT; CDR2 reads FYEKMQ (reference sequence). The CDR3 reads CASSLSGRGPETQYF. In DNA, the CDR3 is TGTGCCAGCAGCTTATCGGGCAGGGGGCCAGAGACCCAGTACTTC.

The chain is built from TRBV7-9 and TRBJ2-3, with D unclear. The V and J ends lost 4 bases and 1 base respectively, with 12 bases between them. CDR3 length: 15 residues. Germline values: CDR1 SEHNR, CDR2 FQNEAQ (reference sequence). CDR3 region: CASSSINEGTDTQYF. The CDR3 region has the DNA TGTGCCAGCAGCTCTATAAATGAGGGCACAGATACGCAGTATTTT.

V gene TRBV30 combines with J gene TRBJ2-3; 7 bases are a match to TRBD1. Per the germline V gene, CDR1 is GTSNPN and CDR2 is SVGIG (reference sequence). With 5 bases clipped from V and 0 bases from J, the junction kept 8 bases outside the gene matches. The CDR3 is made up of 15 amino acids. CDR3: CAWGEGTASTDTQYF. DNA of the CDR3: TGTGCCTGGGGTGAGGGGACAGCGAGCACAGATACGCAGTATTTT. The full variable domain, its missing parts supplied by reference TRBV30 and TRBJ2-3, is SQTIHQWPATLVQPVGSPLSLECTVEGTSNPNLYWYRQAAGRGLQLLFYSVGIGQISSEVPQNLSASRPQDRQFILSSKKLLLSDSGFYLCAWGEGTASTDTQYFGPGTRLTVL.

The CDR3 nucleotides read TGTGCCAGCAGCTTCGTACTTGGGGACTCGGACGAGCAGTACTTC. Translating gives CASSFVLGDSDEQYF. The chain couples TRBV7-9 to TRBJ2-7, with D possibly being TRBD2 (6 bases). V was pared by 3 bases and J by 5 bases, with 17 bases between. This CDR3 has 15 residues. Germline CDR1 and CDR2: SEHNR and FQNEAQ (reference sequence).